The 28 T cell receptor beta chains below all came from one sample that was sequenced in a study of blood T cell repertoires in COVID-19. Clones were sequenced by immunoSEQ multiplex PCR, and TCRdb holds only the in-frame ones, with some missing. Of approximately 50,000 clones in the sample, roughly 84% were seen once. Sequenced: peripheral blood. The receptors were gathered from a man in his sixties or seventies with active COVID-19.

The rearrangement links TRBV7-9 to TRBJ1-5; D possibly corresponds to TRBD1 (6 bases). Trimming removed 5 bases at V and 9 bases at J, with 17 bases between. The CDR3 runs 14 residues. Germline V lookup: CDR1 SEHNR, CDR2 FQNEAQ (reference sequence). This chain's CDR3 is CASSQGQTTRPQHF. CDR3 DNA: TGTGCCAGCAGCCAAGGACAGACAACTCGGCCCCAGCATTTT.

The chain carries TRBV7-3 and TRBJ2-3, with 8 bases lining up with TRBD2. J lost 4 bases, V lost 2 bases, and 5 bases had no gene match. From germline, CDR1 is SGHTA and CDR2 FQGTGA. The CDR3 is made up of 15 amino acids. The CDR3 nucleotides read TGTGCCAGCAGCTTATTAGCGGGAAGTTCAGATACGCAGTATTTT. This encodes CASSLLAGSSDTQYF. The full variable domain, its missing parts supplied by reference TRBV7-3 and TRBJ2-3, is GAGVSQTPSNKVTEKGKYVELRCDPISGHTALYWYRQSLGQGPEFLIYFQGTGAADDSGLPNDRFFAVRPEGSVSTLKIQRTERGDSAVYLCASSLLAGSSDTQYFGPGTRLTVL.

The V gene is TRBV4-1, the J gene TRBJ1-2; D might be TRBD1 (6 bases). With 0 bases removed from V and 8 bases from J, the gap between germline ends came to 19 bases. Per germline, CDR1 MGHRA and CDR2 YSYEKL. The length of the CDR3 is 16 residues. CDR3 in amino acids: CASSQEGQGRYSGYTF. CDR3 coding DNA: TGCGCCAGCAGCCAAGAGGGGCAGGGGCGGTATTCGGGCTACACCTTC.

This clone showed up just once. The chain links TRBV3-1 (or the pseudogene TRBV3-2) to TRBJ2-7, with 7 positions matching TRBD1. V was pared by 3 bases and J by 1 base, with 6 bases of the junction left unmatched. CDR3 length: 15 amino acids. Germline V gene sequence: CDR1 LGHDT, CDR2 YNNKEL (reference sequence). The CDR3, as DNA: TGTGCCAGCAGCCACATCAGGACAGGATCCTACGAGCAGTACTTC. As protein: CASSHIRTGSYEQYF.

The V gene is TRBV7-2, the J gene TRBJ2-3; 9 nucleotides line up with TRBD1. J gave up 7 bases and V 5 bases, and 7 bases lay outside the gene matches. Looked up from germline, CDR1 is SGHTA and CDR2 is FQGNSA. The CDR3 is 14 residues long. The chain's CDR3 is CASSLNRGRYTQYF. DNA for the CDR3: TGTGCCAGCAGCCTAAACAGGGGGCGCTATACGCAGTATTTT.

The V gene is TRBV10-3, the J gene TRBJ2-7; TRBD1 agrees at 10 bases. CDR1 and CDR2 from the germline V gene are ENHRY and SYGVKD. Trimming removed 3 bases from V and 2 bases from J; junction bases left unmatched: 7. This CDR3 has 16 amino acids. The CDR3 nucleotides read TGTGCCATCAGTGACCCGACGGGACAGGGGACCTACGAGCAGTACTTC. Translating gives CAISDPTGQGTYEQYF.

This clone was detected once. The chain links TRBV11-1 to TRBJ2-1; 10 positions match TRBD2. This CDR3 contains 13 residues. Germline CDR1 reads SGHAT; CDR2 reads FQDESV (reference sequence). The V and J ends lost 5 bases and 10 bases, in that order; junction bases with no gene match: 5. The CDR3 protein is CASSPGTSVEQFF. The CDR3 DNA reads TGTGCCAGCAGCCCCGGGACTAGCGTCGAGCAGTTCTTC.

This sequence joins TRBV5-1 and TRBJ2-3, with 12 bases that match TRBD2. The CDR3 has 15 amino acids. V lost 4 bases, J lost 4 bases, and 4 bases stayed unmatched. The germline CDR1 and CDR2 sequences are SGHRS and YFSETQ. CDR3 coding DNA: TGCGCCAGCAGCAACGGACTAGCGGGGCCAGATACGCAGTATTTT. It is translated as CASSNGLAGPDTQYF.

The chain links TRBV14 to TRBJ1-1; D may be TRBD1 (5 bases). This CDR3 comprises 13 residues. CDR1 and CDR2 (germline): SGHDN, FVKESK. Trimming shortened V by 4 bases and J by 8 bases, and 14 bases separated the two germline ends. CDR3 residues: CASSPRPTAEAFF. In nucleotides, the CDR3 is TGTGCCAGCAGCCCACGTCCGACAGCAGAAGCTTTCTTT.

The rearrangement uses TRBV11-2 and TRBJ2-2; D gene ambiguous. The V gene's germline CDR1 is SGHAT and CDR2 FQNNGV. V was cut by 1 base and J by 3 bases, with 6 bases left in between. CDR3 length equals 14 residues. The CDR3 loop is CASSLAEYTGELFF. The CDR3 DNA sequence: TGTGCCAGCAGCTTAGCCGAGTACACCGGGGAGCTGTTTTTT.

J is TRBJ2-1 and V is TRBV4-2; D is possibly TRBD2 (6 bases). Germline loops: CDR1 LGHNA, CDR2 YNFKEQ. Between the trimmed V and J ends, which lost 4 bases and 0 bases, there was a span of 16 bases. The CDR3 sequence is 17 residues long. In DNA, the CDR3 is TGTGCCAGCAGCCTCCTGATGGCGGGGCTCTCCTACAATGAGCAGTTCTTC. It encodes CASSLLMAGLSYNEQFF.

The chain is built from TRBV6-6 and TRBJ2-7, with TRBD2 matching over 7 bases. V gave up 5 bases and J gave up 0 bases; unmatched junction bases: 7. CDR3 length: 15 residues. The germline V gene has CDR1 MNHNY and CDR2 SVGAGI (reference sequence). The CDR3 here is CASSPLRTSSYEQYF. DNA for the CDR3: TGTGCCAGCAGTCCACTGAGGACTAGCTCCTACGAGCAGTACTTC.

The rearrangement uses TRBV5-6 and TRBJ1-6; 9 nucleotides match TRBD1. This CDR3 is 14 amino acids long. J lost 9 bases, V lost 4 bases, and 5 bases had no gene match. Germline-derived CDR1 and CDR2 are SGHDT and YYEEEE. CDR3: CASSRTGDGSPLHF. CDR3 DNA: TGTGCCAGCAGCAGGACAGGGGACGGTTCACCCCTCCACTTT.

The chain employs TRBV9 and TRBJ2-1; D is undetermined. CDR3 length equals 14 residues. V was clipped by 3 bases and J by 5 bases, with 12 bases between them. Germline loops: CDR1 SGDLS, CDR2 YYNGEE. CDR3 bases: TGTGCCAGCAGCGCCGCCCGCCGGGACAATGAGCAGTTCTTC. Protein: CASSAARRDNEQFF.

The rearrangement uses TRBV19 and TRBJ1-5; the D is unclear. The CDR3 runs to 12 residues. The germline gives CDR1 LNHDA, CDR2 SQIVND (reference sequence). The V and J ends lost 6 bases and 8 bases respectively, with 11 bases between them. For the CDR3, the DNA is TGTGCCAGTAGCCACGGTTTGAAGCCCCAGCATTTT. Residues: CASSHGLKPQHF.

This clone was counted once. This CDR3 reads CASSSSLETQYF. The DNA of the CDR3 is TGTGCCAGCAGCTCAAGCCTGGAGACCCAGTACTTC. The gene calls are TRBV7-2 and TRBJ2-5; D is ambiguous. CDR3 length: 12 amino acids. Germline V gene sequence: CDR1 SGHTA, CDR2 FQGNSA. V was pared by 4 bases and J by 5 bases, with 8 bases between. Full variable domain (outside the CDR3, taken from reference TRBV7-2 and TRBJ2-5): GAGVSQSPSNKVTEKGKDVELRCDPISGHTALYWYRQSLGQGLEFLIYFQGNSAPDKSGLPSDRFSAERTGGSVSTLTIQRTQQEDSAVYLCASSSSLETQYFGPGTRLLVL.

V is TRBV29-1 and J is TRBJ1-1; D may be TRBD1 (5 bases). Germline CDR1 reads SQVTM; CDR2 reads ANQGSEA. The germline V and J ends were trimmed by 5 bases and 4 bases, with 11 bases remaining between them. The CDR3 consists of 12 residues. CDR3 coding DNA: TGCAGCGTTTCCGGGGGAGGCACTGAAGCTTTCTTT. Its protein is CSVSGGGTEAFF.

The chain uses TRBV7-2 and TRBJ2-3, with TRBD2 identical over 7 bases. The V and J ends lost 5 bases and 2 bases, in that order; junction bases with no gene match: 19. CDR3 length equals 19 residues. Looked up from germline, CDR1 is SGHTA and CDR2 is FQGNSA. CDR3 coding DNA: TGTGCCAGCAGCACCCCCCTACCAATGGAGCGGGAAGACACAGATACGCAGTATTTT. Amino acid sequence: CASSTPLPMEREDTDTQYF.

The chain recombines TRBV27 with TRBJ1-2; tentative D call: TRBD1 (6 bases). Germline CDR1 reads MNHEY; CDR2 reads SMNVEV (reference sequence). With 5 bases removed from V and 8 bases from J, the gap between germline ends came to 21 bases. This CDR3 region has 15 residues. DNA for the CDR3: TGTGCCAGCAGTGCCCTAGGGTCAGGGGCGAAAGGCTACACCTTC. Protein product: CASSALGSGAKGYTF.

In its sample, this clone was seen once. The chain's CDR3 is CASSIGTGVSYGYTF. In DNA, the CDR3 is TGTGCCAGTAGTATAGGTACAGGGGTAAGCTATGGCTACACCTTC. J is TRBJ1-2 and V is TRBV19, with 7 bases aligning to TRBD1. Looked up from germline, CDR1 is LNHDA and CDR2 is SQIVND (reference sequence). The CDR3 length is 15 residues. Trimming removed 1 base from V and 4 bases from J; junction bases left unmatched: 6.

This clone appeared once. The J gene is TRBJ1-2, the V gene TRBV19, with 7 positions matching TRBD1. Looked up from germline, CDR1 is LNHDA and CDR2 is SQIVND (reference sequence). The CDR3 is 13 residues long. The V and J ends lost 3 bases and 8 bases, in that order; junction bases with no gene match: 6. CDR3 amino acids: CASSIDRVDGYTF. CDR3 DNA: TGTGCCAGTAGTATTGACAGGGTAGACGGCTACACCTTC.

This clone has just one count. The genes are TRBV10-3 and TRBJ2-5; 15 bases fit TRBD2. Germline-derived CDR1 and CDR2 are ENHRY and SYGVKD. J lost 5 bases, V lost 2 bases, and 3 bases had no gene match. The CDR3 totals 16 residues. Here the CDR3 DNA reads TGTGCCATCAGTGAGGGGACTAGCGGGAGGCCTGAGACCCAGTACTTC. Residues: CAISEGTSGRPETQYF.

This clone appeared a single time. The chain has TRBV7-9 and TRBJ2-1; D is uncertain. The CDR3 has 16 residues. V lost 8 bases and J 0 bases, leaving 17 bases between the germline ends. The germline V gene encodes CDR1 SEHNR and CDR2 FQNEAQ (reference sequence). The CDR3 protein is CASFHGRHNSYNEQFF. The CDR3 DNA follows: TGTGCCAGCTTTCATGGGCGCCACAACTCCTACAATGAGCAGTTCTTC.

V and J are TRBV9 and TRBJ2-3; possibly TRBD2 for D (6 bases). This CDR3 is built from 17 residues. CDR1 SGDLS and CDR2 YYNGEE come from the germline V gene. Trimming took 0 bases from V and 0 from J, leaving 14 bases between them. The CDR3 sequence is CASSVGGADLSTDTQYF. The CDR3 DNA sequence: TGTGCCAGCAGCGTAGGCGGGGCAGACCTTAGCACAGATACGCAGTATTTT.

The chain carries TRBV2 and TRBJ2-1, with D possibly being TRBD2 (5 bases). The CDR3 has 16 amino acids. Trimming pared 2 bases from V and 1 base from J, leaving 12 bases between. Germline V gene data show CDR1 as SNHLY and CDR2 as FYNNEI. The CDR3 is CASSEQEGVSYNEQFF. In DNA, the CDR3 is TGTGCCAGCAGTGAACAAGAGGGAGTTTCCTACAATGAGCAGTTCTTC. The full variable domain, in which reference TRBV2 and TRBJ2-1 provide the parts outside the CDR3, is EPEVTQTPSHQVTQMGQEVILRCVPISNHLYFYWYRQILGQKVEFLVSFYNNEISEKSEIFDDQFSVERPDGSNFTLKIRSTKLEDSAMYFCASSEQEGVSYNEQFFGPGTRLTVL.

V gene TRBV4-1 combines with J gene TRBJ1-2; 9 bases are a match to TRBD1. This CDR3 comprises 18 residues. V gave up 0 bases and J gave up 4 bases; unmatched junction bases: 12. Germline V CDR1 and CDR2: MGHRA, YSYEKL. The CDR3 nucleotides read TGCGCCAGCAGCCAAGATCCGGGACAGGGTTCCCTACTCTATGGCTACACCTTC. Amino acids: CASSQDPGQGSLLYGYTF.

This chain links TRBV6-5 with TRBJ1-5; tentative D call: TRBD1 (6 bases). CDR1 is MNHEY and CDR2 is SVGAGI in the germline V gene. The ends were cut back, 5 bases at V and 5 bases at J, with 13 bases in the middle. This CDR3 is 14 amino acids long. CDR3 nucleotide sequence: TGTGCCAGCAGTCGCCGGGACACGGATCAGCCCCAGCATTTT. Translating it yields CASSRRDTDQPQHF.

J is TRBJ2-1 and V is TRBV7-6, with 10 bases identical to TRBD2. The CDR3 consists of 17 residues. Germline-derived CDR1 and CDR2 are SGHVS and FNYEAQ. V lost 1 base to trimming and J lost 2 bases; unmatched junction nucleotides: 5. The CDR3 bases are TGTGCCAGCAGCTTAGAATCTAGCGGGAGAACCTACAATGAGCAGTTCTTC. It encodes CASSLESSGRTYNEQFF. Supplemented by reference TRBV7-6 and TRBJ2-1, the full variable domain reads GAGVSQSPRYKVTKRGQDVALRCDPISGHVSLYWYRQALGQGPEFLTYFNYEAQQDKSGLPNDRFSAERPEGSISTLTIQRTEQRDSAMYRCASSLESSGRTYNEQFFGPGTRLTVL.